This T cell receptor beta chain was documented in a study of T cell responses to AZD1222 COVID-19 vaccine. Assay: immunoSEQ multiplex PCR; the TCRdb copy retains only in-frame clones and omits some. The profile shows 130,000 or so clones, about nine tenths of them singletons. Regarding the study as a whole: Vaccine-associated CD4 TCRs spanned spike, dominant at 160-218 and 743-854. The donor group comprised mostly white British people and more females; the analysis possibly underestimated clonal diversity.

The germline V and J ends were trimmed by 0 bases and 2 bases, with 9 bases remaining between them. Germline CDR1 SGHRS, CDR2 YFSETQ. The CDR3 spans 14 residues. Researchers grouped second doses given at about 4 or about 12 weeks into one pool. Note on this clone: The antigen is not known.

The chain links TRBV5-1 to TRBJ2-7; no reliable D call. The source material was peripheral blood, sampled 28 days after the second AZD1222 dose. The TCR sequence derives from an adult who received the AZD1222 COVID-19 vaccine. The chain's CDR3 is CASSLEPGPYEQYV. The CDR3, as DNA: TGCGCCAGCAGCTTGGAGCCAGGTCCCTACGAGCAGTACGTC.